This entry describes one T cell receptor beta chain. The repertoire was sequenced with immunoSEQ multiplex PCR; TCRdb's copy has only in-frame clones and lacks some. Of some 56,000 clones detected, 82% appear once; the ten largest clones hold roughly 0.4%. Trimming stripped 5 bases from V and 2 bases from J, with 9 bases between. This CDR3 is built from 14 residues. Germline V gene sequence: CDR1 SGHNT, CDR2 YENEEA. Single viable CD3+CD4+CD8-CD45RO+ cells were sorted as the memory CD4+ T cells. The data derive from a study of memory CD4+ T cells and cytomegalovirus serostatus. This TCR derives from an adult in good health and CMV-seronegative. The chain combines TRBV11-3 with TRBJ2-2, with D maybe TRBD2 (5 bases). The specimen sequenced was memory CD4+ T cells from blood. Here the CDR3 reads CASSARVNTGELFF. In nucleotides, the CDR3 is TGTGCCAGCAGCGCGCGGGTCAACACCGGGGAGCTGTTTTTT.